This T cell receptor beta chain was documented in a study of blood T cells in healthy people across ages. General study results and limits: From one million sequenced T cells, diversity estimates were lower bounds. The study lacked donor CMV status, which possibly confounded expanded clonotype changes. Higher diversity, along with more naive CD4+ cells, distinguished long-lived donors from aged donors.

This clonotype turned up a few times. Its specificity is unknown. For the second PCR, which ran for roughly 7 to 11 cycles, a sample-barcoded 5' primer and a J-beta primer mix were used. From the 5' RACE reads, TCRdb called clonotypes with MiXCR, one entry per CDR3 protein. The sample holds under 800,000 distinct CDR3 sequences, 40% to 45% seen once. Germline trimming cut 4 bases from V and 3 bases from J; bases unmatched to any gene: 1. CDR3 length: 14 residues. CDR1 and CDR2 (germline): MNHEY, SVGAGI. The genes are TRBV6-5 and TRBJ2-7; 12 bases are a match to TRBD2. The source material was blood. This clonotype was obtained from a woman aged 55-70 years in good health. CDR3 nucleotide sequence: TGTGCCAGCAGTTGGGGACTAGCGGGCTACGAGCAGTACTTC. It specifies CASSWGLAGYEQYF.